This T cell receptor (beta chain) was sequenced in a study of T cell responses to AZD1222 COVID-19 vaccine. The CDR3 extends over 16 amino acids. V was trimmed by 5 bases and J by 0 bases, leaving 14 bases between them. Germline lookup yields CDR1 KGHSH and CDR2 LQKENI. Profiled with immunoSEQ multiplex PCR; TCRdb holds only in-frame clones, not every one. There are 40,000 or so clones in the sample; around 80% occur only once, and 18% lies in the top ten. The sequencing used peripheral blood, collected 28 days after the second AZD1222 dose. The receptor's source is an adult who received the AZD1222 COVID-19 vaccine. The genes are TRBV18 and TRBJ2-1; D ambiguous. CDR3 protein: CASSAEDGSSYNEQFF. CDR3 nucleotides: TGTGCCAGCTCAGCCGAGGACGGCAGCTCCTACAATGAGCAGTTCTTC.